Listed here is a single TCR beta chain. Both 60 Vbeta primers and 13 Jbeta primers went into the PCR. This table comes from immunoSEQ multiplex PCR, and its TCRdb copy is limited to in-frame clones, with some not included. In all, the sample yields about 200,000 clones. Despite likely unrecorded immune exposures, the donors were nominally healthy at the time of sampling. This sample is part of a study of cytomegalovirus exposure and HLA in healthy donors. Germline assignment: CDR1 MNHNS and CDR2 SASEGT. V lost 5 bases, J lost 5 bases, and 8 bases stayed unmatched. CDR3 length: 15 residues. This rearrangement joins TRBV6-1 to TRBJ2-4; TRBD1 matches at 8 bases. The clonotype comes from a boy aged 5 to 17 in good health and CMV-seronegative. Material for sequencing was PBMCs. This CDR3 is CASSISGTGQNIQYF. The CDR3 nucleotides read TGTGCCAGCAGTATTTCCGGGACAGGCCAAAACATTCAGTACTTC.